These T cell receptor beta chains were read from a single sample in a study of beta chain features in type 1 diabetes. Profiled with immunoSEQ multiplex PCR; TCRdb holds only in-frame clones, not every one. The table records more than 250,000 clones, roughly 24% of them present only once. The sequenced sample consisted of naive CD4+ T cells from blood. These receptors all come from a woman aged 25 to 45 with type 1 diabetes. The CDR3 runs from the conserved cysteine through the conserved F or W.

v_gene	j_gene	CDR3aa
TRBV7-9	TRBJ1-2	CASSLQGDYGYTF
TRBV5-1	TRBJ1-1	CASTATDLNTEAFF
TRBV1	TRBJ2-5	CTSSPGQGGAETQYF
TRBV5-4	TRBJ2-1	CASSQGQVYNEQFF
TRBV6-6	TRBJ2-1	CASSPRGVSYNEQFF
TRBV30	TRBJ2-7	CAWARTEQYF
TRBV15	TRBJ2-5	CATSRKQGAVETQYF
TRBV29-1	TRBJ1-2	CSVERDDYGYTF
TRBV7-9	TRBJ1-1	CASSARTGRAFF
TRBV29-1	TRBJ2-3	CSVDERLAGSTDTQYF
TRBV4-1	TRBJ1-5	CASSPLKRGRIDQPQHF
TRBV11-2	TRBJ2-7	CASSFGPQGQASFYEQYF
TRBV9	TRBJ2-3	CASSVELPDTQYF
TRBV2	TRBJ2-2	CASSVNRNTGELFF
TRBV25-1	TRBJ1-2	CASRAPGDAGYTF
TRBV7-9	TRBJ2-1	CASSFTGLAANEQFF
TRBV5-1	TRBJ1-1	CASSLRLMNTEAFF
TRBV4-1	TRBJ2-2	CASSGGLAGFTGELFF
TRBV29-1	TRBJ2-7	CSVNSGQGVHEQYF
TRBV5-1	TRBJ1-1	CASSYRVGDTEAFF
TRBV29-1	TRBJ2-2	CSVVLLAGGGTGELFF
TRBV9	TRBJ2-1	CASSDRVRNEQFF
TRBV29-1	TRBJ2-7	CSAAGPKSEQYF
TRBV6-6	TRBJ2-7	CASRDSTSYEQYF
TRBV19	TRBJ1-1	CASNPGLVNTEAFF
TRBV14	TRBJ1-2	CASSQVTLRTTVVGYTF
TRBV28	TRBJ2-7	CASTSLASGRYEQYF
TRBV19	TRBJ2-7	CASSSGTGAYEQYF
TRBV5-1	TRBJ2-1	CASSLLLAANYNEQFF
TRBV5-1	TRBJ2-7	CASSSRALSYEQYF
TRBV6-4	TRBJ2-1	CASSEVSSGRGNEQFF
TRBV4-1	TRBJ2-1	CASSQDLSSGISHEQFF
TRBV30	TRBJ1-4	CAWSADPREKLFF
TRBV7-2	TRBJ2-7	CASSGTSGLEQYF
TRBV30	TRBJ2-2	CAWTRDSFTGELFF
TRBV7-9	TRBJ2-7	CASSLGVGGEQYF
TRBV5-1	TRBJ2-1	CASSLLALAGGDNEQFF
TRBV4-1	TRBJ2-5	CASSHSPTSVHPRSQYF
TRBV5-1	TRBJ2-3	CASSLGGQVADTQYF
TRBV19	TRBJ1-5	CASSTVDDQPQHF
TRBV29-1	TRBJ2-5	CSGRMGFSPGEEETQYF
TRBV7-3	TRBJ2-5	CASSFNPATTGYETQYF
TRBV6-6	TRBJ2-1	CASSYAHGRAQHEQFF
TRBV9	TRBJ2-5	CASSVGQGRETQYF